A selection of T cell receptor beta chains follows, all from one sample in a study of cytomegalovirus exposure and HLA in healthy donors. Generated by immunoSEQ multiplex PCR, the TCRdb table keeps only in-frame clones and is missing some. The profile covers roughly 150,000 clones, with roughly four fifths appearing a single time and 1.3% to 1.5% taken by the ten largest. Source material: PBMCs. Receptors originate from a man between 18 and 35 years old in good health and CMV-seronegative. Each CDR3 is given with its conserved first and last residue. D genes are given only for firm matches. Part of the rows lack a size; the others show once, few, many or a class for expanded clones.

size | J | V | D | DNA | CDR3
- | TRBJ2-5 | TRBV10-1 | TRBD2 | TGCGCCAGCAGTGAGTTTCTAGCGGGAGGCCAAGAGACCCAGTACTTC | CASSEFLAGGQETQYF
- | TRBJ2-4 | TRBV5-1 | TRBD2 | TGCGCCAGCAGCGAAGGACTAGCGGGAGTACCAATAGCGTCACCCAAAAACATTCAGTACTTC | CASSEGLAGVPIASPKNIQYF
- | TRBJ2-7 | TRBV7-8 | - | TGTGCCAGCAAGGGGTACTACTACGAGCAGTACTTC | CASKGYYYEQYF
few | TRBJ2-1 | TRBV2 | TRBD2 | TGTGCCAGCAGTGATGGCGGCGGGAGCACCTACAATGAGCAGTTCTTC | CASSDGGGSTYNEQFF
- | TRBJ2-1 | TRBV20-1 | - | TGCAGCCGCGGCTCCTACAATGAGCAGTTCTTC | CSRGSYNEQFF
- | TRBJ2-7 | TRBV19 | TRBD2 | TGTGCCAGTAGTTCGGGACTAGCGGGAGAATCCTCCTACGAGCAGTACTTC | CASSSGLAGESSYEQYF
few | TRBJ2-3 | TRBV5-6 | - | TGTGCCAGCAGCGCGGGCCAAGCCACAGATACGCAGTATTTT | CASSAGQATDTQYF
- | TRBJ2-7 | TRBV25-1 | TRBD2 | TGTGCCAGCAGTGGCGGCGGGAGTCTTTACGAGCAGTACTTC | CASSGGGSLYEQYF
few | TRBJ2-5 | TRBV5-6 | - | TGTGCCAGCAGCTTGGCCGGTACCGAGACCCAGTACTTC | CASSLAGTETQYF
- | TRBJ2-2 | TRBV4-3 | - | TGCGCCAGCAGCCTAGATGAGTCTCTCGGGGGCGGGGGAACCACCGGGGAGCTGTTTTTT | CASSLDESLGGGGTTGELFF
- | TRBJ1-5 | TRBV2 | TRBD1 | TGTGCCAGCAGCCATTTTCCCAGGGGGGCGAGCAATCAGCCCCAGCATTTT | CASSHFPRGASNQPQHF
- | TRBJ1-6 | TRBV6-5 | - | TGTGCCAGCAGTTACTCGGAGGTCTTAGGGAATTCACCCCTCCACTTT | CASSYSEVLGNSPLHF
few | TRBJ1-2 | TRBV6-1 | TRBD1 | TGTGCCAGCAGTGACGGGGTTGCGGACAGGGCGCTCTATGGCTACACCTTC | CASSDGVADRALYGYTF
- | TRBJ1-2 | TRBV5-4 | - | TGTGCCAGCAGCCTTAGTTGGGAGGGCTACACCTTC | CASSLSWEGYTF
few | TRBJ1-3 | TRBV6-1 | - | TGTGCCAGCGGGGCCACTGGAAACACCATATATTTT | CASGATGNTIYF
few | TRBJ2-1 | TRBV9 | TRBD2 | TGTGCCAGCAGCGTAGGACTAGCGGGAGGTACGTACAATGAGCAGTTCTTC | CASSVGLAGGTYNEQFF
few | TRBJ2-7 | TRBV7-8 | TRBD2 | TGTGCCAGCAGCTCCCGGGTGGGGCTAGCGGTCTACGAGCAGTACTTC | CASSSRVGLAVYEQYF
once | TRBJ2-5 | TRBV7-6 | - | TGTGCCAGCTCAGGTTCTAAAGAGACCCAGTACTTC | CASSGSKETQYF
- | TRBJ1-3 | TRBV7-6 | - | TGTGCCAGCAGCTTGAGGGCCGCGGGGTCATACTCTGGAAACACCATATATTTT | CASSLRAAGSYSGNTIYF
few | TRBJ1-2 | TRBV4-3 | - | TGCGCCAGCAGCCCCGACGGGGGGGGGAACTATGGCTACACCTTC | CASSPDGGGNYGYTF
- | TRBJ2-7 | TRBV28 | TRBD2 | TGTGCCAGCAGCATAATAGCGGGAGACACATACGAGCAGTACTTC | CASSIIAGDTYEQYF
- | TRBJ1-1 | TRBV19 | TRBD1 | TGTGCCAGTAGTATAGGCGGACCGGGACAGGGGAGGACTGAAGCTTTCTTT | CASSIGGPGQGRTEAFF
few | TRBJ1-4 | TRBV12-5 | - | TGTGCTAGTGGTTCCCAGGGAGAAAAACTGTTTTTT | CASGSQGEKLFF
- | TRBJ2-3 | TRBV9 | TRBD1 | TGTGCCAGCAGCCCGCTGGGACAGCCGATCGGAACAGATACGCAGTATTTT | CASSPLGQPIGTDTQYF
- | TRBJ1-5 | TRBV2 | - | TGTGCCAGCAGTGAAGCACTCCGGGGTCAGCCCCAGCATTTT | CASSEALRGQPQHF
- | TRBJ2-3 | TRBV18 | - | TGTGCCAGCTCACCGACACCGGATACGCAGTATTTT | CASSPTPDTQYF
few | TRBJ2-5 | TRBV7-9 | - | TGTGCCAGCAGCTTAGACTCGCGGAGAGGCAAGTACTTC | CASSLDSRRGKYF
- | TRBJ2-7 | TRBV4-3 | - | TGCGCCAGCAGCCCCCTAGAGGGACACTACGAGCAGTACTTC | CASSPLEGHYEQYF
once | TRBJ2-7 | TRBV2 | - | TGTGCCAGCAGGAGCGCATACGAATACGAGCAGTACTTC | CASRSAYEYEQYF
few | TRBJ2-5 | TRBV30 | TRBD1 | TGTGCCTGGCAACAGGGGCCAGCGGAGACCCAGTACTTC | CAWQQGPAETQYF
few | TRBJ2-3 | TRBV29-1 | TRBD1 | TGCAGCGTTGGGGGACAGGGGGTTTCAGATACGCAGTATTTT | CSVGGQGVSDTQYF
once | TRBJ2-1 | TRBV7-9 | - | TGTGCCAGCAGCTTAGCAAGCCCCTACAATGAGCAGTTCTTC | CASSLASPYNEQFF
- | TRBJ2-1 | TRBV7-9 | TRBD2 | TGTGCCAGCAGCCTACCCGGGGGGGCTTACAATGAGCAGTTCTTC | CASSLPGGAYNEQFF
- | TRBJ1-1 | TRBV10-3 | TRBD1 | TGTGCCACCGCGGGACAGGGGGCCAATCTCAACACTGAAGCTTTCTTT | CATAGQGANLNTEAFF
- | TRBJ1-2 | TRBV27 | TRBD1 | TGTGCCAGCAGGACAGGGGGCGGCTACACCTTC | CASRTGGGYTF
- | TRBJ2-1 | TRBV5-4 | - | TGTGCCAGCAGCCCCAACAGGGGGGGAAACAATGAGCAGTTCTTC | CASSPNRGGNNEQFF
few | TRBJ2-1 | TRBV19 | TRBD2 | TGTGCCAGTAGTAAGGCTAGCGGGAGTTGGTATGAGCAGTTCTTC | CASSKASGSWYEQFF
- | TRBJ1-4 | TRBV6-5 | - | TGTGCCAGCAGTTACTCGTACAGGGATTATAAAGAAAAACTGTTTTTT | CASSYSYRDYKEKLFF
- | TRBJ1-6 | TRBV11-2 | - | TGTGCCAGCAGCTCCGTGGGAGGAACAAATTCACCCCTCCACTTT | CASSSVGGTNSPLHF
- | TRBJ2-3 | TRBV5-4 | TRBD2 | TGTGCCAGCAGCAGGAGACTAGCGGGCCTTAGCACAGATACGCAGTATTTT | CASSRRLAGLSTDTQYF
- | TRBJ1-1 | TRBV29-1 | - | TGCAGCGTGGGACACGGCTTGGGGGCTGAAGCTTTCTTT | CSVGHGLGAEAFF
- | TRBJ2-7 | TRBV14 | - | TGTGCCAGCAGCCAAGAGAGTAGCGGAGCCCCCCGCTCCTACGAGCAGTACTTC | CASSQESSGAPRSYEQYF
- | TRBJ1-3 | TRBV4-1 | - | TGCGCCAGCAGCCAAATGTGGCAGCGAGGAAACACCATATATTTT | CASSQMWQRGNTIYF
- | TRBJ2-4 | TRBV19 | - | TGTGCCAGTAGTCCGGGGTTCTTCCGGCGGGCCAAAAACATTCAGTACTTC | CASSPGFFRRAKNIQYF
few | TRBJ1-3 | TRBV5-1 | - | TGCGCCAGCAGCTTGGAAGTGGCGGGGAACGGAAACACCATATATTTT | CASSLEVAGNGNTIYF